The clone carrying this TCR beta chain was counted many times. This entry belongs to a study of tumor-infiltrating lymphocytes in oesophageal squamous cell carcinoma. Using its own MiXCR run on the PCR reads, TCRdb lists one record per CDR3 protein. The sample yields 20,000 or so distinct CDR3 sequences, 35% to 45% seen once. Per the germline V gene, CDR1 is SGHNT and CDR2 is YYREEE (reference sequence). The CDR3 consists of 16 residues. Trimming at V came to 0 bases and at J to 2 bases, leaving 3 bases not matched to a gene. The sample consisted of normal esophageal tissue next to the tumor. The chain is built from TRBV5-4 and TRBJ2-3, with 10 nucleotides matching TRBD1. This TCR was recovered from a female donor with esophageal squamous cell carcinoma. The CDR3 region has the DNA TGTGCCAGCAGCTTGGGGACAGGGGGGCCCACAGATACGCAGTATTTT. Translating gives CASSLGTGGPTDTQYF.